The 10 T cell receptor beta chains given below trace back to one sample, sequenced in a study of blood T cell repertoires in COVID-19. The data were produced by immunoSEQ multiplex PCR, yet TCRdb's version contains in-frame clones alone and is incomplete. The data hold roughly 200,000 clones, with roughly 83% observed a single time. Sequenced input: peripheral blood. These receptors all stem from a woman aged 40-49 years with COVID-19, enrolled during active disease.

This clone was found once. The J gene is TRBJ2-7, the V gene TRBV28, with 8 bases fitting TRBD2. Germline V lookup: CDR1 MDHEN, CDR2 SYDVKM. The CDR3 runs 14 residues. Trimming cost V 3 bases and J 6 bases; bases outside gene matches: 7. The CDR3 spells CASSFLREVVEQYF. The CDR3 DNA reads TGTGCCAGCAGTTTCTTGCGGGAGGTTGTCGAGCAGTACTTC.

The rearrangement joins TRBV6-5 to TRBJ2-7; D ambiguous. Trimming removed 0 bases at V and 3 bases at J, with 6 bases between. The CDR3 covers 13 residues. Per the germline V gene, CDR1 is MNHEY and CDR2 is SVGAGI. The CDR3 nucleotides are TGTGCCAGCAGTTACTCTGAGAGCTACGAGCAGTACTTC. Protein product: CASSYSESYEQYF.

The V call is TRBV9, the J call TRBJ1-2; weak D call: TRBD1 (5 bases). Trimming shortened V by 4 bases and J by 4 bases, and 8 bases separated the two germline ends. Germline CDR1 reads SGDLS; CDR2 reads YYNGEE. This CDR3 has 12 residues. The CDR3 DNA reads as TGTGCCAGCAGCTCAGGGCCCTATGGCTACACCTTC. Translated: CASSSGPYGYTF.

The CDR3 DNA is TGCGCCAGCAGTGGGGCCGGTCCGAACACTGAAGCTTTCTTT. As protein: CASSGAGPNTEAFF. This chain connects TRBV10-2 to TRBJ1-1; D is unresolved. Germline assignment: CDR1 WSHSY and CDR2 SAAADI. Trimming stripped 4 bases from V and 1 base from J, with 10 bases between. The length of the CDR3 is 14 residues.

This chain joins TRBV11-2 and TRBJ2-1; 7 bases are shared with TRBD1. J gave up 9 bases and V 5 bases, and 16 bases lay outside the gene matches. The germline gives CDR1 SGHAT, CDR2 FQNNGV. The CDR3 loop spans 16 amino acids. The CDR3 DNA sequence: TGTGCCAGCAGCAGAGAGGCGACAGGGATCGATGGTGAGCAGTTCTTC. This translates into CASSREATGIDGEQFF.

This clone was seen a single time. The chain employs TRBV13 and TRBJ1-2, with D hard to call. V lost 3 bases and J 3 bases, leaving 14 bases between the germline ends. The CDR3 is 15 residues long. Germline V gene data show CDR1 as PRHDT and CDR2 as FYEKMQ (reference sequence). The CDR3 bases are TGTGCCAGCAGCTTTACGCGGACTGGGGACTATGGCTACACCTTC. It specifies CASSFTRTGDYGYTF.

The genes are TRBV28 and TRBJ1-1, with D possibly TRBD1 on 6 matching bases. The CDR3 is 11 amino acids. The germline gives CDR1 MDHEN, CDR2 SYDVKM. Trimming left V 5 bases short and J 11 bases short, with 12 bases between. The CDR3, as DNA: TGTGCCAGCAGTCTCGGGGGGCAGGCTTTCTTT. It codes for CASSLGGQAFF.

The genes are TRBV6-5 and TRBJ2-1; D is perhaps TRBD2 (6 bases). Between the trimmed V and J ends, which lost 6 bases and 6 bases, there was a span of 12 bases. The CDR3 contains 13 residues. Germline CDR1 reads MNHEY; CDR2 reads SVGAGI. This chain's CDR3 is CASRPGTFNEQFF. The CDR3 DNA reads TGTGCCAGCAGGCCCGGGACTTTCAATGAGCAGTTCTTC.

The V call is TRBV6-5, the J call TRBJ2-7; D may be TRBD1 (6 bases). V gave up 1 base and J gave up 5 bases, with 18 bases separating them. The CDR3 runs to 16 residues. Germline V gives CDR1 MNHEY, CDR2 SVGAGI. The CDR3: CASSYWQTGRLHEQYF. The CDR3 coding sequence is TGTGCCAGCAGTTACTGGCAGACAGGACGGCTCCACGAGCAGTACTTC.

Of note for this clone: Additional DNA sequences in this sample encode the identical CDR3. This chain uses TRBV7-2 with TRBJ2-5, with D possibly matching TRBD2 (7 bases). Looked up from germline, CDR1 is SGHTA and CDR2 is FQGNSA. This CDR3 is built from 15 residues. V lost 8 bases, J lost 4 bases, and 20 bases lay in between. CDR3 loop: CASSIGGGGGETQYF. CDR3 nucleotides: TGTGCCAGCTCCATAGGGGGAGGGGGTGGAGAGACCCAGTACTTC.